A selection of T cell receptor beta chains follows, all from one sample in a study of T cell repertoires in cytomegalovirus infection. MiXCR was run by TCRdb on the reads, yielding one entry per CDR3 protein. The data contain about 100,000 distinct CDR3 sequences, 15% to 20% of them singletons. Sequenced material: PBMCs. The receptors were gathered from a human donor in good health (CMV status not recorded). Some clones in this sample may be carry-over from other donors' samples. Each CDR3 is given with its conserved first and last residue. The D gene is left open where the match is weak. Some rows have no size entry. The others give once, few or many, or a class for an expanded clone.

V: TRBV7-2; D: -; size: many; J: TRBJ2-4; CDR3: CASSLAVGNIQYF; DNA: TGTGCCAGCAGCTTAGCGGTGGGAAACATTCAGTACTTC
V: TRBV12-3/TRBV12-4; D: -; size: many; J: TRBJ2-2; CDR3: CASSFGDREYTGELFF; DNA: TGTGCCAGCAGTTTCGGAGACAGAGAGTACACCGGGGAGCTGTTTTTT
V: TRBV10-3; D: TRBD2; size: many; J: TRBJ2-3; CDR3: CAISELAGSTDTQYF; DNA: TGTGCCATCAGTGAACTAGCGGGGAGCACAGATACGCAGTATTTT
V: TRBV29-1; D: -; size: -; J: TRBJ2-3; CDR3: CSVDIRDTQYF; DNA: TGCAGCGTCGACATTAGAGATACGCAGTATTTT
V: TRBV12-3/TRBV12-4; D: TRBD1; size: few; J: TRBJ1-6; CDR3: CASSLTGLSSPLHF; DNA: TGTGCCAGCAGCTTGACAGGGTTGTCTTCACCCCTCCACTTT
V: TRBV2; D: TRBD1; size: once; J: TRBJ2-7; CDR3: CASSPDRDSYEQYF; DNA: TGTGCCAGCAGCCCCGACAGGGACTCCTACGAGCAGTACTTC
V: TRBV7-9; D: -; size: many; J: TRBJ2-7; CDR3: CASSLSSAGSSYEQYF; DNA: TGTGCCAGCAGCTTAAGCTCGGCCGGTAGCTCCTACGAGCAGTACTTC
V: TRBV7-2; D: TRBD2; size: many; J: TRBJ2-1; CDR3: CASSTQSSGGARNEQFF; DNA: TGTGCCAGCAGCACCCAGAGTAGCGGGGGGGCAAGGAATGAGCAGTTCTTC
V: TRBV15; D: -; size: -; J: TRBJ1-4; CDR3: CATSRDAGTAEKLFF; DNA: TGTGCCACCAGCAGAGATGCGGGTACAGCCGAAAAACTGTTTTTT
V: TRBV7-2; D: -; size: many; J: TRBJ2-3; CDR3: CASSLLIGTSLGDTQYF; DNA: TGTGCCAGCAGCTTATTGATCGGGACTTCCTTGGGAGATACGCAGTATTTT
V: TRBV7-2; D: -; size: many; J: TRBJ2-5; CDR3: CASSSAGKQETQYF; DNA: TGTGCCAGCAGCTCGGCGGGCAAGCAAGAGACCCAGTACTTC
V: TRBV7-2; D: -; size: many; J: TRBJ2-2; CDR3: CASSLVSGAYTGELFF; DNA: TGTGCCAGCAGCTTAGTGTCAGGGGCCTACACCGGGGAGCTGTTTTTT
V: TRBV2; D: TRBD1; size: -; J: TRBJ2-3; CDR3: CASSEALMGTGEDTQYF; DNA: TGTGCCAGCAGTGAAGCGCTTATGGGGACAGGGGAAGATACGCAGTATTTT
V: TRBV7-7; D: -; size: many; J: TRBJ2-1; CDR3: CASSLLRGTRNEQFF; DNA: TGTGCTAGCAGCTTATTGAGGGGAACCCGGAATGAGCAGTTCTTC
V: TRBV7-3; D: -; size: many; J: TRBJ2-3; CDR3: CASSLTPGSDTQYF; DNA: TGTGCCAGCAGCTTAACGCCCGGGTCAGATACGCAGTATTTT
V: TRBV12-5; D: -; size: many; J: TRBJ1-1; CDR3: CASGLGSGGNTEAFF; DNA: TGTGCTAGTGGTTTGGGGTCCGGGGGGAACACTGAAGCTTTCTTT
V: TRBV5-1; D: -; size: few; J: TRBJ2-7; CDR3: CASSRGPSYEQYF; DNA: TGCGCCAGCAGCAGGGGACCCTCCTACGAGCAGTACTTC
V: TRBV28; D: TRBD2; size: few; J: TRBJ2-3; CDR3: CASSFWRGGVTDTQYF; DNA: TGTGCCAGCAGTTTCTGGCGGGGGGGGGTCACAGATACGCAGTATTTT
V: TRBV6-5; D: TRBD2; size: few; J: TRBJ2-3; CDR3: CASKLQRGGTDTQYF; DNA: TGTGCCAGCAAATTGCAGCGGGGTGGCACAGATACGCAGTATTTT